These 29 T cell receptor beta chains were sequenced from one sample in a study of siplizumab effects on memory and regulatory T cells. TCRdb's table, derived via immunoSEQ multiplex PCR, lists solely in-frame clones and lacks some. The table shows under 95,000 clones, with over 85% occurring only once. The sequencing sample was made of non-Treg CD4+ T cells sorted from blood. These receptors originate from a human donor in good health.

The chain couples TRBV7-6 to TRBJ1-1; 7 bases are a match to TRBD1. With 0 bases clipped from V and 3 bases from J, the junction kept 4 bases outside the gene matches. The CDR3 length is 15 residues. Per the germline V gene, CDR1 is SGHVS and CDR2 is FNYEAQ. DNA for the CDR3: TGTGCCAGCAGCTTAGCTAGGCAGGGGGACACTGAAGCTTTCTTT. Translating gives CASSLARQGDTEAFF.

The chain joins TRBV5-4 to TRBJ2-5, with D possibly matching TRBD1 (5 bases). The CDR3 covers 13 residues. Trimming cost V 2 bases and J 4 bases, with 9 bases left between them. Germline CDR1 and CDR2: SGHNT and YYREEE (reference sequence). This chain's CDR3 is CASSFGQGETQYF. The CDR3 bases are TGTGCCAGCAGCTTTGGGCAGGGAGAGACCCAGTACTTC.

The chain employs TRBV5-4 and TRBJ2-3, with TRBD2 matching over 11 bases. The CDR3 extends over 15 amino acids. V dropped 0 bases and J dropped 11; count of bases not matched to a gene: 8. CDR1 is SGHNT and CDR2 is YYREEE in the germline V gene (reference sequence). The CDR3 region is CASSLGLAGLSGQYF. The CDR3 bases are TGTGCCAGCAGCTTGGGACTAGCGGGGCTCTCGGGGCAGTATTTT.

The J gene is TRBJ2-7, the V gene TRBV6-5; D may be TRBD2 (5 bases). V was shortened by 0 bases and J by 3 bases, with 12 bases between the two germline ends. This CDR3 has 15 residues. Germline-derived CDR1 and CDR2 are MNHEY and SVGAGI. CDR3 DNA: TGTGCCAGCAGTTACTCTGGTAGCGTCTACTACGAGCAGTACTTC. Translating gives CASSYSGSVYYEQYF.

In nucleotides, the CDR3 is TGTGCCAGCAGTTACACGCAGAGCTCTGGAAACACCATATATTTT. Protein sequence: CASSYTQSSGNTIYF. The rearrangement joins TRBV6-5 to TRBJ1-3; D is unclear. CDR1 is MNHEY and CDR2 is SVGAGI in the germline V gene. Trimming took off 2 bases at V and 0 bases at J, with 8 bases between the two ends. There are 15 residues in the CDR3.

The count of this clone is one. DNA of the CDR3: TGTGCCAGCAGCTCCGGAGGGATTAGCGGGATTCACCAAGAGACCCAGTACTTC. Translated, it gives CASSSGGISGIHQETQYF. The V and J genes are TRBV7-2 and TRBJ2-5; 8 bases map to TRBD2. Germline CDR1 SGHTA, CDR2 FQGNSA. V shed 4 bases and J 0 bases; nucleotides not matched to a gene: 13. CDR3 length: 18 amino acids.

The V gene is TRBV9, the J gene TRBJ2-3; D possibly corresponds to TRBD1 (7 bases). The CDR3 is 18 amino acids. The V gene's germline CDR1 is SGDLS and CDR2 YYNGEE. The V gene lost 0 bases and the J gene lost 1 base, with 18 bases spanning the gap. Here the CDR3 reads CASSVGMRGGTGTDTQYF. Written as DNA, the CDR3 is TGTGCCAGCAGCGTAGGTATGCGGGGCGGGACAGGCACAGATACGCAGTATTTT.

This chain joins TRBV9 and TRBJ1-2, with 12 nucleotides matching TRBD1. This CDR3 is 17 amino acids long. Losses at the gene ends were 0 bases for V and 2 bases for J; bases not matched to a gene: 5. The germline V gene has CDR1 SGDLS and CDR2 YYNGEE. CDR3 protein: CASSVGGTGGFNYGYTF. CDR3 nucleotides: TGTGCCAGCAGCGTAGGCGGGACAGGGGGCTTCAACTATGGCTACACCTTC.

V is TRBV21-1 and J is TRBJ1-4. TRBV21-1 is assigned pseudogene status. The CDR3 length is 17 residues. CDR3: CASSKAVRLSTNEKLFF. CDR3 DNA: TGTGCCAGCAGCAAAGCTGTCCGGCTTTCAACTAATGAAAAACTGTTTTTT.

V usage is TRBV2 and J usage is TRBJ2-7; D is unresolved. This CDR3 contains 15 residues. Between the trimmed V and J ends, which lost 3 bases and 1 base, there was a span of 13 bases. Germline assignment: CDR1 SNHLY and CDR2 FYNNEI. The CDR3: CASSDVAPSSYEQYF. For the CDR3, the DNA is TGTGCCAGCAGTGATGTGGCCCCCTCATCCTACGAGCAGTACTTC.

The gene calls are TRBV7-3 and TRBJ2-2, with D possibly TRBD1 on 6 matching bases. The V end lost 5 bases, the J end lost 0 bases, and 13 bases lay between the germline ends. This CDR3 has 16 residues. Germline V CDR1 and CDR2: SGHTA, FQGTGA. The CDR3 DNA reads TGTGCCAGCAGCCGAACAGGGCCTTCGAACACCGGGGAGCTGTTTTTT. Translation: CASSRTGPSNTGELFF. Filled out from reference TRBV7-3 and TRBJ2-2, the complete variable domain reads GAGVSQTPSNKVTEKGKYVELRCDPISGHTALYWYRQSLGQGPEFLIYFQGTGAADDSGLPNDRFFAVRPEGSVSTLKIQRTERGDSAVYLCASSRTGPSNTGELFFGEGSRLTVL.

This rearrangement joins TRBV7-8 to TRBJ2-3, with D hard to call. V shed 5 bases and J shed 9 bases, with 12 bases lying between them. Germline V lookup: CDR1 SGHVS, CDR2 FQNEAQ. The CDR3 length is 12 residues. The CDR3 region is CASSIPGLTQYF. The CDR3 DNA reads TGTGCCAGCAGCATCCCGGGCCTCACGCAGTATTTT.

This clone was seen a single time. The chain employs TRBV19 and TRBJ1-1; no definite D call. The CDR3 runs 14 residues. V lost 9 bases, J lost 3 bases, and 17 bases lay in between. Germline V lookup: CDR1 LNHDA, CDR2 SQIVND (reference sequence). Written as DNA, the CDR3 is TGTGCCAGCCTGGGAGGAGGGTGGGACACTGAAGCTTTCTTT. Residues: CASLGGGWDTEAFF.

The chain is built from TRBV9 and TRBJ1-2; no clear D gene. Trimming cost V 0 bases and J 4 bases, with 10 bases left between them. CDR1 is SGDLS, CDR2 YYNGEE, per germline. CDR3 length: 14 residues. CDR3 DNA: TGTGCCAGCAGCGTAGAAATGCATCCCTATGGCTACACCTTC. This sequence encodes CASSVEMHPYGYTF. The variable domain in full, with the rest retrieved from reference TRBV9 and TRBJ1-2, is DSGVTQTPKHLITATGQRVTLRCSPRSGDLSVYWYQQSLDQGLQFLIQYYNGEERAKGNILERFSAQQFPDLHSELNLSSLELGDSALYFCASSVEMHPYGYTFGSGTRLTVV.

In nucleotides, the CDR3 is TGTGCCAGCAGTCCGGACTTCTACGAGCAGTACTTC. Amino acid sequence: CASSPDFYEQYF. This sequence joins TRBV28 and TRBJ2-7, with D possibly matching TRBD2 (5 bases). From germline, CDR1 is MDHEN and CDR2 SYDVKM. The V end was cut by 5 bases, the J end by 3 bases, with 8 bases between. The CDR3 extends over 12 amino acids.

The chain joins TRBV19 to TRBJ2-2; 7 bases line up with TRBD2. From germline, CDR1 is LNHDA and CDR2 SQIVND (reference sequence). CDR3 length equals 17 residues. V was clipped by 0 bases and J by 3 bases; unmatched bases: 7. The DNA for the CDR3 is TGTGCCAGTAGTATAGAGAGGCGGGGGTTATACACCGGGGAGCTGTTTTTT. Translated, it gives CASSIERRGLYTGELFF.

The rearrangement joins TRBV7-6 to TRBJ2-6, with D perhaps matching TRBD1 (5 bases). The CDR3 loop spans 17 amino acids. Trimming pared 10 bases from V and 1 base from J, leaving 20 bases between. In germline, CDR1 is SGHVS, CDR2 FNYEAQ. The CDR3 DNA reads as TGTGCCACCCTAGGGGCAGGCGAAAAATCTGGGGCCAACGTCCTGACTTTC. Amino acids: CATLGAGEKSGANVLTF.

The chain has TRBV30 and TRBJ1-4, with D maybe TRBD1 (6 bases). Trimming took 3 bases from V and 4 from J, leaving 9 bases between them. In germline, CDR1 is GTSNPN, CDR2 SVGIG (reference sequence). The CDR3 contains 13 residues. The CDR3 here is CAWRGGLNEKLFF. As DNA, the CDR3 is TGTGCCTGGAGGGGGGGGCTTAATGAAAAACTGTTTTTT.

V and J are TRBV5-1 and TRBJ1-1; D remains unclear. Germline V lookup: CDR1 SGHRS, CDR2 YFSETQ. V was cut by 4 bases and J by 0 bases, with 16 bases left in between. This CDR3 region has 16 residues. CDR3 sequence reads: CASSPRPTRMNTEAFF. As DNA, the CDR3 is TGCGCCAGCAGCCCACGACCCACCCGGATGAACACTGAAGCTTTCTTT.

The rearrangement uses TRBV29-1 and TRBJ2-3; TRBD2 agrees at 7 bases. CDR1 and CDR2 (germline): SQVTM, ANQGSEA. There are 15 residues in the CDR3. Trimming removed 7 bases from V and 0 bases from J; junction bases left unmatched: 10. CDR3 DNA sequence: TGCAGCGCCGATGGGACTAACCCTAGCACAGATACGCAGTATTTT. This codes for CSADGTNPSTDTQYF.

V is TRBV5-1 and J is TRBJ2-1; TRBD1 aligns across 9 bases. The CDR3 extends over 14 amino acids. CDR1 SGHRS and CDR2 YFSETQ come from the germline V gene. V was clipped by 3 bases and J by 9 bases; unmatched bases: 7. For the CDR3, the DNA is TGCGCCAGCAGCTGGGGACAGGGATACGGTGAGCAGTTCTTC. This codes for CASSWGQGYGEQFF.

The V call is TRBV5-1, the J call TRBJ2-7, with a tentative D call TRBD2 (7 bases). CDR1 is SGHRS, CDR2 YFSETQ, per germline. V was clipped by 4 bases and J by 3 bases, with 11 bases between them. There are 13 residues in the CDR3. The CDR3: CASSRGADYEQYF. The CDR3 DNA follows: TGCGCCAGCAGCCGGGGGGCAGACTACGAGCAGTACTTC.

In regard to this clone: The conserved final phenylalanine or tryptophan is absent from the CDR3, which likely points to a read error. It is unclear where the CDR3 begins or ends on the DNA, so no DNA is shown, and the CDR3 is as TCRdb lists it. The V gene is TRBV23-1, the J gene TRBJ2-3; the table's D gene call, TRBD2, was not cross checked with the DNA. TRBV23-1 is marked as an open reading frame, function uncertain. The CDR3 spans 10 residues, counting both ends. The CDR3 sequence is CASSHLLAIS.

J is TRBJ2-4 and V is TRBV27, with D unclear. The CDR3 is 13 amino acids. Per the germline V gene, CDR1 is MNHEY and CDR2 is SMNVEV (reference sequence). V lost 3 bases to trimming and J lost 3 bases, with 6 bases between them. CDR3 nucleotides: TGTGCCAGCAGTTTTACCTACAAAAACATTCAGTACTTC. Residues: CASSFTYKNIQYF.

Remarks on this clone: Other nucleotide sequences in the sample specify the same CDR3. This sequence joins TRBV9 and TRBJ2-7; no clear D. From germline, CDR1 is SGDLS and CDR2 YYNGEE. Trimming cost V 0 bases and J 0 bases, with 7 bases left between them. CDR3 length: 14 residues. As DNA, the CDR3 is TGTGCCAGCAGCGTAGCTTCGAGCTCCTACGAGCAGTACTTC. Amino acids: CASSVASSSYEQYF. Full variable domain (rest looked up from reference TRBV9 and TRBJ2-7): DSGVTQTPKHLITATGQRVTLRCSPRSGDLSVYWYQQSLDQGLQFLIQYYNGEERAKGNILERFSAQQFPDLHSELNLSSLELGDSALYFCASSVASSSYEQYFGPGTRLTVT.

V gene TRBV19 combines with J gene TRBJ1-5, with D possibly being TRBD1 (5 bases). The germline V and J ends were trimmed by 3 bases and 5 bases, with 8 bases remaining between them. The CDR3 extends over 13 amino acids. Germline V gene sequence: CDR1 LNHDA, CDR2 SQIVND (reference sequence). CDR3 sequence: CASSIGGDQPQHF. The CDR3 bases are TGTGCCAGTAGTATCGGAGGGGATCAGCCCCAGCATTTT.

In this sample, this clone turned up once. CDR3 DNA: TGTGCCTGGGGGATGAACACTGAAGCTTTCTTT. Residues: CAWGMNTEAFF. The chain combines TRBV30 with TRBJ1-1; D unresolved. The CDR3 spans 11 residues. Germline loops: CDR1 GTSNPN, CDR2 SVGIG (reference sequence). V was clipped by 5 bases and J by 0 bases, with 4 bases between them.

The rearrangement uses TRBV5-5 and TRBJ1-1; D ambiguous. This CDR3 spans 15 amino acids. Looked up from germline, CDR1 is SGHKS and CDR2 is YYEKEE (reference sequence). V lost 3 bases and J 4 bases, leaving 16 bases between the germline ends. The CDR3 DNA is TGTGCCAGCAGCTCCTCGAACGGGATCGGCACTGAAGCTTTCTTT. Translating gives CASSSSNGIGTEAFF.

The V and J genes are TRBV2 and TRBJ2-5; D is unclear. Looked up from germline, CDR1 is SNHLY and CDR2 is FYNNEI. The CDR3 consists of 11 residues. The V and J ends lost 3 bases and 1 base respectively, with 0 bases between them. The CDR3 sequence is CASSDQETQYF. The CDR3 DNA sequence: TGTGCCAGCAGTGACCAAGAGACCCAGTACTTC. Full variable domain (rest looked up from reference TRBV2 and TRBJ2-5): EPEVTQTPSHQVTQMGQEVILRCVPISNHLYFYWYRQILGQKVEFLVSFYNNEISEKSEIFDDQFSVERPDGSNFTLKIRSTKLEDSAMYFCASSDQETQYFGPGTRLLVL.